Listed below are T cell receptor beta chains from one sample, sequenced in a study of blood T cells in healthy people across ages. TCRdb reprocessed the 5' RACE reads with MiXCR, giving one entry per CDR3 protein. Of over 1,200,000 distinct CDR3 sequences in the sample, around 59% were seen once. The specimen was blood. The receptors were sampled from a man aged 18 to 30 in good health. Each CDR3 is given with its conserved first and last residue. D genes are given only for firm matches. Clone sizes are given selectively: once, few, many, or a class where the clone is expanded.

v_gene	abundance	d_gene	j_gene	CDR3nt	CDR3aa
TRBV6-5	-	TRBD1	TRBJ2-3	TGTGCCAGCAGTAAAACGAGGACAGGCCGCGGGGATACGCAGTATTTT	CASSKTRTGRGDTQYF
TRBV25-1	-	TRBD1	TRBJ1-1	TGTGCCAGCACCAGGGGGCAGGGCACTGAAGCTTTCTTT	CASTRGQGTEAFF
TRBV7-6	-	-	TRBJ1-2	TGTGCCAGCAGCTTGGGACACAGGGAGTCCTATGGCTACACCTTC	CASSLGHRESYGYTF
TRBV5-1	-	-	TRBJ2-3	TGCGCCAGCAGGAACGAGGGGAACACAGACACGCAGTATTTT	CASRNEGNTDTQYF
TRBV2	-	-	TRBJ1-5	TGTGCCAGCAGTCCCACCCTACTATCAGAGCCCCAGCATTTT	CASSPTLLSEPQHF
TRBV12-3/TRBV12-4	-	-	TRBJ2-5	TGTGCCAGCACCCGGGGCAGGGGAGAAGAGACCCCGTACTTC	CASTRGRGEETPYF
TRBV4-1	-	-	TRBJ2-7	TGCGCCAGCAGCCAAGACCCAAGGACTGAATCCTACGAGCAGTACTTC	CASSQDPRTESYEQYF
TRBV27	few	-	TRBJ2-3	TGTGCCAGCAGTTTGGGCGTCCGACGGGGGGATACGCAGTATTTT	CASSLGVRRGDTQYF
TRBV29-1	-	TRBD1	TRBJ2-5	TGCAGCGTGAGAATAGACAGGGACGGAGGAGAGACCCAGTACTTC	CSVRIDRDGGETQYF
TRBV29-1	few	-	TRBJ2-7	TGCAGCGTTGAAGCGGGGTCCGGCTACGAGCAGTACTTC	CSVEAGSGYEQYF
TRBV6-2/TRBV6-3	-	-	TRBJ2-1	TGTGCCAGCAGTTATGTTTCTGAGCAGTTCTTC	CASSYVSEQFF
TRBV12-3/TRBV12-4	-	-	TRBJ2-4	TGTGCCAGCAGTCCAGCGAAGCTAGCCAAAAACATTCAGTACTTC	CASSPAKLAKNIQYF
TRBV12-3/TRBV12-4	-	TRBD1	TRBJ2-3	TGTGCCAGCAGTAACCGACAGGGGGATGATACGCAGTATTTT	CASSNRQGDDTQYF
TRBV2	few	TRBD1	TRBJ2-6	TGTGCCAGCAGTGGGGTCCTAGGGACAGGGGTTTTTGGGGCCAACGTCCTGACTTTC	CASSGVLGTGVFGANVLTF
TRBV13	-	TRBD1	TRBJ1-6	TGTGCCAGCAGCGTCACAGGGGAAGCCTATAATTCACCCCTCCACTTT	CASSVTGEAYNSPLHF
TRBV7-9	-	TRBD2	TRBJ2-3	TGTGCCAGCAGCGCCCGACTAGCGGGAGGGGGGAATACGCAGTATTTT	CASSARLAGGGNTQYF
TRBV29-1	few	TRBD2	TRBJ2-3	TGCAGCGTTGATGGACTAGCTGTTAGCACAGATACGCAGTATTTT	CSVDGLAVSTDTQYF
TRBV29-1	-	TRBD1	TRBJ2-1	TGCAGCGTTGAGCCGGGACAGGGAGGGAATGAGCAGTTCTTC	CSVEPGQGGNEQFF
TRBV7-9	-	TRBD2	TRBJ2-7	TGTGCCAGCAGAGCGGGGGAGCTTTACGAGCAGTACTTC	CASRAGELYEQYF
TRBV25-1	few	-	TRBJ2-7	TGTGCCAGCCTTGGACAGTCCGAGCAGTACTTC	CASLGQSEQYF
TRBV29-1	-	-	TRBJ1-2	TGCAGCGTTGGGTCGGGGGGAAAGGGGTCGACGGGCTACACCTTC	CSVGSGGKGSTGYTF
TRBV9	-	-	TRBJ1-2	TGTGCCAGCAGCGTAGAGGACAGAGGCTATGGCTACACCTTC	CASSVEDRGYGYTF
TRBV7-2	-	TRBD2	TRBJ2-7	TGTGCCAGCAGCTTTAGGACTAGCGGGACCTCAGATGAGCAGTACTTC	CASSFRTSGTSDEQYF
TRBV3-1	few	-	TRBJ2-3	TGTGCCAGCAGCCCCGAGGGGGGTTGGACAGATACGCAGTATTTT	CASSPEGGWTDTQYF
TRBV6-4	-	TRBD1	TRBJ1-1	TGTGCCAGCAGTGACTCGAGAACAGGGGAGGCCACTGAAGCTTTCTTT	CASSDSRTGEATEAFF
TRBV20-1	-	-	TRBJ2-2	TGCAGTGCCCGGGAAATAGCTTCGGCCGGGGAGCTGTTTTTT	CSAREIASAGELFF
TRBV3-1	-	TRBD1	TRBJ2-5	TGTGCCAGCGAGAATCGACAGGGGGCTAGGAAGACCCAGTACTTC	CASENRQGARKTQYF
TRBV29-1	-	-	TRBJ2-7	TGCAGCGTTGCTGGGGATCCCTACGAGCAGTACTTC	CSVAGDPYEQYF
TRBV5-5	-	TRBD2	TRBJ2-5	TGTGCCAGCAGCCCCGGGGTAGCGGGATGGGAGACCCAGTACTTC	CASSPGVAGWETQYF
TRBV7-9	few	-	TRBJ2-5	TGTGCCAGCAGCTTAAGATCCGATTCAGAGACCCAGTACTTC	CASSLRSDSETQYF
TRBV6-2/TRBV6-3	-	TRBD2	TRBJ2-7	TGTGCCAGCAGTTACCTACTACTAGCGGGAAACTACGAGCAGTACTTC	CASSYLLLAGNYEQYF
TRBV27	-	-	TRBJ1-1	TGTGCCAGCAGGTTAGGGGGGCTCTACACTGAAGCTTTCTTT	CASRLGGLYTEAFF
TRBV12-3/TRBV12-4	-	TRBD1	TRBJ1-6	TGTGCCAGCAGAGCCCCGGGACAGGGGGTGGATTCACCCCTCCACTTT	CASRAPGQGVDSPLHF
TRBV6-1	few	-	TRBJ2-7	TGTGCCAGCAGTGAAGCGCGGGGTTCCGAGCAGTACTTC	CASSEARGSEQYF
TRBV7-2	-	TRBD1	TRBJ2-3	TGTGCCAGCGCCGGGACAGGGGCCACAGATACGCAGTATTTT	CASAGTGATDTQYF